Following are 14 T cell receptor beta chains from one sample sequenced in a study of immune evolution from preneoplasia to lung adenocarcinoma. Sequencing used immunoSEQ multiplex PCR; TCRdb keeps in-frame clones, though not all of them. The sample lists 4,000 to 5,000 clones; roughly 82% were seen once. Input material: FFPE adjacent normal lung tissue. The receptors derive from an older donor with lung adenocarcinoma.

The chain employs TRBV11-2 and TRBJ2-7; no firm D call. V lost 5 bases to trimming and J lost 4 bases, with 9 bases between them. The CDR3 sequence is 12 residues long. Looked up from germline, CDR1 is SGHAT and CDR2 is FQNNGV. CDR3 nucleotides: TGTGCCAGCAGCCCCAGAGCGTACGAGCAGTACTTC. As protein: CASSPRAYEQYF.

The rearrangement uses TRBV28 and TRBJ1-1; maybe TRBD1 (5 bases). Trimming pared 7 bases from V and 6 bases from J, leaving 9 bases between. Germline-derived CDR1 and CDR2 are MDHEN and SYDVKM. The CDR3 length is 11 residues. CDR3 region: CASTRGAEAFF. In nucleotides, the CDR3 is TGTGCCAGCACCAGAGGGGCTGAAGCTTTCTTT.

This clone was counted once. The chain joins TRBV5-1 to TRBJ2-5; 9 bases agree with TRBD2. V lost 5 bases and J lost 4; bases outside the gene matches: 9. The CDR3 has 15 residues. Germline V gene sequence: CDR1 SGHRS, CDR2 YFSETQ. CDR3 in DNA: TGCGCCAGCAGATTAATAGCGGGAGCCGGAGAGACCCAGTACTTC. Its translation: CASRLIAGAGETQYF. Using reference TRBV5-1 and TRBJ2-5 for the parts outside the CDR3, the full variable domain is KAGVTQTPRYLIKTRGQQVTLSCSPISGHRSVSWYQQTPGQGLQFLFEYFSETQRNKGNFPGRFSGRQFSNSRSEMNVSTLELGDSALYLCASRLIAGAGETQYFGPGTRLLVL.

The chain combines TRBV9 with TRBJ2-7, with a possible D match to TRBD1 (6 bases). V dropped 4 bases and J dropped 4 bases, with 15 bases sitting between them. The CDR3 length is 14 residues. CDR1 and CDR2 (germline): SGDLS, YYNGEE. The CDR3 DNA follows: TGTGCCAGCAGCCTACGAGGGACATCATACGAGCAGTACTTC. Its translation is CASSLRGTSYEQYF.

The chain recombines TRBV7-8 with TRBJ1-3, with D possibly matching TRBD1 (5 bases). CDR1 is SGHVS and CDR2 is FQNEAQ in the germline V gene. V was shortened by 3 bases and J by 6 bases, with 9 bases between the two germline ends. The CDR3 loop spans 13 amino acids. As DNA, the CDR3 is TGTGCCAGCAGCTTCGCAGGGTCAAACACCATATATTTT. It encodes CASSFAGSNTIYF. The entire variable domain, with the rest obtained from reference TRBV7-8 and TRBJ1-3, is as follows: GAGVSQSPRYKVAKRGQDVALRCDPISGHVSLFWYQQALGQGPEFLTYFQNEAQLDKSGLPSDRFFAERPEGSVSTLKIQRTQQEDSAVYLCASSFAGSNTIYFGEGSWLTVV.

Relative to its sample, this clone is large. The V call is TRBV18, the J call TRBJ2-5; D is perhaps TRBD1 or TRBD2 (7 bases each). This CDR3 is 13 amino acids long. CDR1 is KGHSH, CDR2 LQKENI, per germline. Trimming shortened V by 8 bases and J by 5 bases, and 15 bases separated the two germline ends. The CDR3 protein is CASPRGGLETQYF. In DNA, the CDR3 is TGTGCCAGCCCCAGGGGGGGGCTTGAGACCCAGTACTTC. The full variable domain, rest sourced from reference TRBV18 and TRBJ2-5, is NAGVMQNPRHLVRRRGQEARLRCSPMKGHSHVYWYRQLPEEGLKFMVYLQKENIIDESGMPKERFSAEFPKEGPSILRIQQVVRGDSAAYFCASPRGGLETQYFGPGTRLLVL.

The genes are TRBV29-1 and TRBJ2-1; the D gene could be TRBD1 or TRBD2 (6 bases each). In germline, CDR1 is SQVTM, CDR2 ANQGSEA. V was pared by 3 bases and J by 5 bases, with 14 bases between. There are 14 residues in the CDR3. The CDR3 loop reads CSVEYRGRNNEQFF. DNA of the CDR3: TGCAGCGTTGAGTATCGGGGGCGGAACAATGAGCAGTTCTTC.

This rearrangement joins TRBV7-8 to TRBJ2-1; 9 bases match TRBD2. The CDR3 has 13 amino acids. The germline gives CDR1 SGHVS, CDR2 FQNEAQ. The junction had 0 bases not matched to a gene; V was cut back by 0 bases and J by 9 bases. The CDR3 DNA reads as TGTGCCAGCAGCTTAGCGCGGGGGGGTGAGCAGTTCTTC. It translates to CASSLARGGEQFF.

V gene TRBV6-4 combines with J gene TRBJ2-3; D gene uncertain. Trimming took 0 bases from V and 4 from J, leaving 5 bases between them. There are 13 residues in the CDR3. Germline lookup yields CDR1 MRHNA and CDR2 SNTAGT. This chain's CDR3 is CASSDSPSDTQYF. The CDR3 coding sequence is TGTGCCAGCAGTGACTCACCGTCAGATACGCAGTATTTT.

The chain has TRBV5-1 and TRBJ1-6; tentatively, D is TRBD1 (5 bases). Germline V gives CDR1 SGHRS, CDR2 YFSETQ. V lost 5 bases and J 7 bases, leaving 19 bases between the germline ends. CDR3 length: 16 residues. The CDR3 nucleotides are TGCGCCAGCAGAGGGGTAGGGTTCGGGTTAAATTCACCCCTCCACTTT. Translating gives CASRGVGFGLNSPLHF.

This chain connects TRBV30 to TRBJ2-4; 10 nucleotides agree with TRBD1. The CDR3 has 14 amino acids. The trim removed 2 bases at V and 5 bases at J, leaving 3 bases unmatched. CDR1 GTSNPN and CDR2 SVGIG come from the germline V gene (reference sequence). CDR3 nucleotides: TGTGCCTGGAGTCCCGGGACAGGGGAAAACATTCAGTACTTC. It specifies CAWSPGTGENIQYF.

Only a few counts were recorded for this clone. The chain is built from TRBV4-1 and TRBJ1-5; D is uncertain. The CDR3 contains 12 residues. Germline-derived CDR1 and CDR2 are MGHRA and YSYEKL. V lost 1 base to trimming and J lost 9 bases, with 7 bases between them. CDR3 nucleotide sequence: TGCGCCAGCAGCCAAGGCCCCGGGCCCCAGCATTTT. Protein: CASSQGPGPQHF.

The V call is TRBV15, the J call TRBJ2-3; no clear D gene. V lost 11 bases and J 0 bases, leaving 6 bases between the germline ends. The CDR3 loop spans 11 amino acids. Per germline, CDR1 LNHNV and CDR2 YYDKDF (reference sequence). Here the CDR3 DNA reads TGTGCCTCCGGCAGCACAGATACGCAGTATTTT. It encodes CASGSTDTQYF. The variable domain in full, completed from reference TRBV15 and TRBJ2-3, reads DAMVIQNPRYQVTQFGKPVTLSCSQTLNHNVMYWYQQKSSQAPKLLFHYYDKDFNNEADTPDNFQSRRPNTSFCFLDIRSPGLGDTAMYLCASGSTDTQYFGPGTRLTVL.

This rearrangement joins TRBV5-1 to TRBJ2-7; TRBD1 matches 10 bases. Germline CDR1 is SGHRS and CDR2 is YFSETQ. With 1 base clipped from V and 2 bases from J, the junction kept 12 bases outside the gene matches. The CDR3 consists of 18 residues. Written as DNA, the CDR3 is TGCGCCAGCAGCTTGACACCGGGACAGGGGTCAGGGGCCTACGAGCAGTACTTC. It codes for CASSLTPGQGSGAYEQYF.